Presented here are 24 T cell receptor beta chains from one specimen sequenced in a study of cytomegalovirus exposure and HLA in healthy donors. The PCR used 60 Vbeta and 13 Jbeta primers. This table comes from immunoSEQ multiplex PCR, and its TCRdb copy is limited to in-frame clones, with some not included. The sample records about 180,000 clones, roughly 83% being singletons. The sequenced sample was PBMCs. Receptors were obtained from a boy between 2 and 10 years old in good health and CMV-seronegative.

The V and J genes are TRBV7-2 and TRBJ1-1; TRBD1 agrees at 9 bases. This CDR3 comprises 15 residues. The V gene's germline CDR1 is SGHTA and CDR2 FQGNSA. V was clipped by 5 bases and J by 1 base; unmatched bases: 5. CDR3 DNA sequence: TGTGCCAGCAGCAGAAGGACAGGGGCGAACACTGAAGCTTTCTTT. As protein: CASSRRTGANTEAFF.

This clone was detected many times. The chain combines TRBV11-2 with TRBJ2-7, with unresolved D. Germline-derived CDR1 and CDR2 are SGHAT and FQNNGV. V lost 1 base to trimming and J lost 1 base, with 8 bases between them. The CDR3 contains 14 residues. CDR3 sequence reads: CASSLGPDSYEQYF. The CDR3 bases are TGTGCCAGCAGCTTAGGTCCAGATTCCTACGAGCAGTACTTC. Together with reference TRBV11-2 and TRBJ2-7, the CDR3 gives the full variable domain: EAGVAQSPRYKIIEKRQSVAFWCNPISGHATLYWYQQILGQGPKLLIQFQNNGVVDDSQLPKDRFSAERLKGVDSTLKIQPAKLEDSAVYLCASSLGPDSYEQYFGPGTRLTVT.

The chain uses TRBV29-1 and TRBJ1-1, with D possibly matching TRBD1 (5 bases). The CDR3 spans 15 residues. The V end lost 1 base, the J end lost 0 bases, and 12 bases lay between the germline ends. Germline-derived CDR1 and CDR2 are SQVTM and ANQGSEA. Here the CDR3 DNA reads TGCAGCGTTGAAGTTGGGGCAGGCATGAACACTGAAGCTTTCTTT. Translated: CSVEVGAGMNTEAFF.

This clone was found once. The chain carries TRBV5-1 and TRBJ1-1; the match to TRBD1 covers 10 bases. V dropped 0 bases and J dropped 6; count of bases not matched to a gene: 5. The germline gives CDR1 SGHRS, CDR2 YFSETQ. This CDR3 spans 15 amino acids. The CDR3 here is CASSLGGQGIAEAFF. CDR3 in DNA: TGCGCCAGCAGCTTGGGGGGACAGGGGATTGCTGAAGCTTTCTTT. Full variable domain (outside the CDR3, taken from reference TRBV5-1 and TRBJ1-1): KAGVTQTPRYLIKTRGQQVTLSCSPISGHRSVSWYQQTPGQGLQFLFEYFSETQRNKGNFPGRFSGRQFSNSRSEMNVSTLELGDSALYLCASSLGGQGIAEAFFGQGTRLTVV.

V is TRBV5-6 and J is TRBJ1-1; tentatively, D is TRBD1 (5 bases). With 0 bases removed from V and 8 bases from J, the gap between germline ends came to 11 bases. Germline assignment: CDR1 SGHDT and CDR2 YYEEEE. The CDR3 sequence is 13 residues long. The CDR3 coding sequence is TGTGCCAGCAGCTTGGGTGGGGCCGCCGAAGCTTTCTTT. This codes for CASSLGGAAEAFF.

This rearrangement joins TRBV9 to TRBJ1-4, with a weak D call TRBD1 (6 bases). Germline CDR1 and CDR2: SGDLS and YYNGEE. V was clipped by 4 bases and J by 8 bases, with 18 bases between them. This CDR3 is 15 amino acids long. CDR3 in amino acids: CASSSPGAGVEKLFF. Here the CDR3 DNA reads TGTGCCAGCAGCTCGCCCGGAGCAGGGGTCGAAAAACTGTTTTTT.

V usage is TRBV6-5 and J usage is TRBJ1-5; weak D call: TRBD1 (5 bases). Germline V gene sequence: CDR1 MNHEY, CDR2 SVGAGI. The CDR3 spans 15 residues. V was pared by 2 bases and J by 0 bases, with 8 bases between. The CDR3 spells CASSYKGNSNQPQHF. CDR3 in DNA: TGTGCCAGCAGTTACAAGGGGAATAGCAATCAGCCCCAGCATTTT.

This clone was counted a single time. The chain is built from TRBV5-1 and TRBJ2-1, with 9 bases fitting TRBD2. The CDR3 contains 15 residues. The germline gives CDR1 SGHRS, CDR2 YFSETQ. J was trimmed by 5 bases and V by 4 bases; bases with no gene match: 7. The CDR3 loop reads CASSEGTSRDNEQFF. CDR3 DNA sequence: TGCGCCAGCAGCGAAGGGACTAGCCGTGACAATGAGCAGTTCTTC.

This clone was counted once. The genes are TRBV10-3 and TRBJ2-6; the match to TRBD1 covers 7 bases. Germline V gives CDR1 ENHRY, CDR2 SYGVKD. This CDR3 is 19 amino acids long. Unmatched junction bases numbered 12, after V lost 4 bases and J lost 0 bases. This chain's CDR3 is CAISGVRTGALSGANVLTF. The CDR3 DNA sequence: TGTGCCATCAGTGGCGTAAGGACAGGTGCCCTCTCTGGGGCCAACGTCCTGACTTTC.

This chain joins TRBV2 and TRBJ1-5; 7 bases are a match to TRBD1. Germline values: CDR1 SNHLY, CDR2 FYNNEI. Trimming at V came to 5 bases and at J to 6 bases, leaving 7 bases not matched to a gene. The CDR3 runs to 14 residues. This chain's CDR3 is CASSRQGESQPQHF. In DNA form, the CDR3 reads TGTGCCAGCAGTCGACAGGGAGAGAGTCAGCCCCAGCATTTT.

The chain combines TRBV19 with TRBJ1-1; 7 positions agree with TRBD1. Germline CDR1 reads LNHDA; CDR2 reads SQIVND (reference sequence). The J segment lost 6 bases and the V segment lost 6 bases, leaving 4 bases of the junction unmatched. The CDR3 is 12 residues long. CDR3 bases: TGTGCCAGTAGCCCGACAGGGTCTGAAGCTTTCTTT. This codes for CASSPTGSEAFF.

This chain links TRBV18 with TRBJ2-1; D ambiguous. The CDR3 sequence is 14 residues long. Germline assignment: CDR1 KGHSH and CDR2 LQKENI. Trimming stripped 0 bases from V and 0 bases from J, with 3 bases between. The CDR3 loop reads CASSPPSSYNEQFF. CDR3 sequence (DNA): TGTGCCAGCTCACCACCGAGCTCCTACAATGAGCAGTTCTTC. The full variable domain, in which reference TRBV18 and TRBJ2-1 provide the parts outside the CDR3, is NAGVMQNPRHLVRRRGQEARLRCSPMKGHSHVYWYRQLPEEGLKFMVYLQKENIIDESGMPKERFSAEFPKEGPSILRIQQVVRGDSAAYFCASSPPSSYNEQFFGPGTRLTVL.

The chain employs TRBV29-1 and TRBJ2-3; 9 nucleotides match TRBD2. CDR3 length equals 14 residues. V was clipped by 3 bases and J by 5 bases; unmatched bases: 6. CDR1 is SQVTM, CDR2 ANQGSEA, per germline. Here the CDR3 reads CSVEAGGHRDTQYF. CDR3 DNA: TGCAGCGTTGAGGCGGGAGGGCATAGAGATACGCAGTATTTT.

This clone has a single count. This rearrangement joins TRBV29-1 to TRBJ2-5; TRBD2 aligns across 9 bases. The DNA end is more similar to TRBJ2-7, so the J call may be wrong. In germline, CDR1 is SQVTM, CDR2 ANQGSEA. CDR3 length: 16 residues. DNA for the CDR3: TGCAGCGTTGGCACGGGGGGACTAGCCGATTCCTACGAGCAGTACTTC. It is translated as CSVGTGGLADSYEQYF.

The chain joins TRBV30 to TRBJ2-3, with 12 bases aligning to TRBD2. V shed 2 bases, J shed 5 bases, and the junction held 11 bases outside the gene matches. CDR1 and CDR2 from the germline V gene are GTSNPN and SVGIG (reference sequence). This CDR3 contains 17 residues. The CDR3 DNA reads TGTGCCTGGAGTCTCGACAGACTAGCGGGAGTTGGAGATACGCAGTATTTT. It translates to CAWSLDRLAGVGDTQYF.

This chain connects TRBV15 to TRBJ2-1, with 8 nucleotides matching TRBD2. V was clipped by 1 base and J by 7 bases; unmatched bases: 6. This CDR3 contains 15 residues. The germline CDR1 and CDR2 sequences are LNHNV and YYDKDF (reference sequence). For the CDR3, the DNA is TGTGCCACCAGCAGAGGACTAGCGAAGGGGAATGAGCAGTTCTTC. Translation gives CATSRGLAKGNEQFF.

The chain joins TRBV14 to TRBJ1-1; D is possibly TRBD1 (6 bases). Germline V gives CDR1 SGHDN, CDR2 FVKESK. Trimming stripped 3 bases from V and 0 bases from J, with 20 bases between. The CDR3 has 18 residues. The CDR3 protein is CASSHPPGAGQMNTEAFF. The CDR3 bases are TGTGCCAGCAGCCACCCCCCCGGGGCAGGACAGATGAACACTGAAGCTTTCTTT.

This clone has a handful of counts. The rearrangement joins TRBV6-5 to TRBJ2-3; D is ambiguous. Germline loops: CDR1 MNHEY, CDR2 SVGAGI. The CDR3 loop spans 13 amino acids. Trimming stripped 5 bases from V and 0 bases from J, with 6 bases between. CDR3 in amino acids: CASSRRSTDTQYF. The CDR3 DNA is TGTGCCAGCAGTAGGCGGAGCACAGATACGCAGTATTTT.

The chain uses TRBV5-1 and TRBJ2-1, with a tentative D call TRBD2 (6 bases). The CDR3 is made up of 14 amino acids. Germline assignment: CDR1 SGHRS and CDR2 YFSETQ. With 2 bases removed from V and 6 bases from J, the gap between germline ends came to 12 bases. This CDR3 reads CASSFQEGFNEQFF. The CDR3 nucleotides read TGCGCCAGCAGCTTCCAGGAGGGGTTCAATGAGCAGTTCTTC.

V is TRBV30 and J is TRBJ2-7, with unresolved D. The CDR3 consists of 13 residues. Germline V gene sequence: CDR1 GTSNPN, CDR2 SVGIG (reference sequence). Trimming removed 5 bases at V and 1 base at J, with 12 bases between. The CDR3 region is CAWGPGTSYEQYF. CDR3 nucleotides: TGTGCCTGGGGGCCTGGAACATCCTACGAGCAGTACTTC.

The rearrangement uses TRBV7-6 and TRBJ2-1, with 10 nucleotides matching TRBD2. Trimming at V came to 4 bases and at J to 8 bases, leaving 11 bases not matched to a gene. The CDR3 contains 16 residues. From germline, CDR1 is SGHVS and CDR2 FNYEAQ. CDR3 bases: TGTGCCAGCAGCTCACAGGGTCTAGCGGGAGCCGATGAGCAGTTCTTC. It specifies CASSSQGLAGADEQFF.

V usage is TRBV6-5 and J usage is TRBJ2-7; tentative D call: TRBD2 (6 bases). This CDR3 comprises 13 residues. CDR1 and CDR2 (germline): MNHEY, SVGAGI. With 2 bases removed from V and 4 bases from J, the gap between germline ends came to 9 bases. CDR3 sequence reads: CASSYAREYEQYF. The CDR3 coding sequence is TGTGCCAGCAGTTACGCCCGGGAGTACGAGCAGTACTTC.

The chain is built from TRBV9 and TRBJ2-6; D call uncertain. The ends were cut back, 3 bases at V and 2 bases at J, with 6 bases in the middle. Per the germline V gene, CDR1 is SGDLS and CDR2 is YYNGEE. The CDR3 spans 14 residues. The CDR3 sequence: CASSARAGANVLTF. The CDR3 DNA sequence: TGTGCCAGCAGCGCCCGGGCTGGGGCCAACGTCCTGACTTTC.

The CDR3 DNA follows: TGTGCCAGCAGCTTCCGGGGACAGGGTCGGGCGGGGCAGTACTTC. Residues: CASSFRGQGRAGQYF. This sequence joins TRBV7-2 and TRBJ2-7; 9 bases are a match to TRBD1. The germline V gene encodes CDR1 SGHTA and CDR2 FQGNSA. V dropped 3 bases and J dropped 9; count of bases not matched to a gene: 12. The CDR3 loop spans 15 amino acids. Using reference TRBV7-2 and TRBJ2-7 for the parts outside the CDR3, the full variable domain is GAGVSQSPSNKVTEKGKDVELRCDPISGHTALYWYRQSLGQGLEFLIYFQGNSAPDKSGLPSDRFSAERTGGSVSTLTIQRTQQEDSAVYLCASSFRGQGRAGQYFGPGTRLTVT.